The present T cell receptor (beta chain) was sequenced within a study of T cell repertoires in cytomegalovirus infection. Looking at the study overall: An indication of both CMV infection and matching HLA type came from public TCR beta signatures.

Study-level points and caveats: There were HLA-C-restricted CMV-specific TCR beta clonotypes dominating the ex vivo response.

V shed 8 bases, J shed 5 bases, and the junction held 11 bases outside the gene matches. The CDR3 extends over 15 amino acids. Looked up from germline, CDR1 is MNHNY and CDR2 is SVGAGI (reference sequence). On this clonotype: What it recognizes is unknown.

TCRdb re-derived calls from the reads in MiXCR, one entry per CDR3 protein. The sample has around 330,000 distinct CDR3 sequences, roughly 15% seen once. The rearrangement uses TRBV6-6 and TRBJ1-5; 8 nucleotides agree with TRBD1. The sequenced sample consisted of PBMCs. This receptor was identified in a human donor in good health (CMV status not recorded). Some clones in this sample may be carry-over from other donors' samples. This chain's CDR3 is CASLGGTGFYQPQHF. CDR3 in DNA: TGTGCCAGCCTCGGCGGGACAGGATTCTATCAGCCCCAGCATTTT.